A selection of T cell receptor beta chains follows, all from one sample in a study of siplizumab effects on memory and regulatory T cells. Assay: immunoSEQ multiplex PCR; the TCRdb copy retains only in-frame clones and omits some. The repertoire holds around 110,000 clones, with roughly 94% as singletons. Sequenced input: non-Treg CD4+ T cells sorted from blood. These receptors were taken from a human donor in good health. Both conserved end residues are part of each CDR3. A D gene is named only where the DNA matches it firmly. Size is stated for part of the rows, as once, few or many counts, or as a class when the clone is expanded.

>TRBJ2-3|-|TRBV7-9|-
TGTGCCAGCCGTTTAACAGGGCGCGGGGAAACAGATACGCAGTATTTT
CASRLTGRGETDTQYF
>TRBJ1-1|-|TRBV5-1|-
TGCGCCAGCAGCTTACAACAGGGGAACACTGAAGCTTTCTTT
CASSLQQGNTEAFF
>TRBJ1-2|-|TRBV7-9|-
TGTGCCAGCAGCCTCTCTCTTCGGCGCGGCTACACCTTC
CASSLSLRRGYTF
>TRBJ2-7|-|TRBV5-5|-
TGTGCCAGCAGCTCTATTTCGGGGGCCCTCTACGAGCAGTACTTC
CASSSISGALYEQYF
>TRBJ1-3|-|TRBV7-6|-
TGTGCCAGCAGCCCCCCGGATCCAAGGGACCCTGGAAACACCATATATTTT
CASSPPDPRDPGNTIYF
>TRBJ2-1|-|TRBV9|TRBD2
TGTGCCAGCAGCGCCGGCGGGGGGGCCAGCAATGAGCAGTTCTTC
CASSAGGGASNEQFF
>TRBJ1-2|-|TRBV19|TRBD1
TGTGCCAGTAGTATGGATGCTTCACAGGGGACAATATATGGCTACACCTTC
CASSMDASQGTIYGYTF
>TRBJ2-5|-|TRBV2|-
TGTGCCAGCAGTGCTCAAGAGACCCAGTACTTC
CASSAQETQYF
>TRBJ2-5|-|TRBV19|-
TGTGCCAGCAACCCGGGGGCCAGGGGAGAGACCCAGTACTTC
CASNPGARGETQYF
>TRBJ2-1|-|TRBV6-6|TRBD1
TGTGCCAGCAGTTACTCTCTGGGACAGGGACGCAATGAGCAGTTCTTC
CASSYSLGQGRNEQFF
>TRBJ2-7|-|TRBV23-1|TRBD2
TGCGCCAGCAGTCAATCAAGGGCGGGGGGGCCTACTTCAATACTGGAGCAGTACTTC
CASSQSRAGGPTSILEQYF
>TRBJ2-7|-|TRBV5-5|TRBD1
TGTGCCAGCAGGAAAAACAGGGGAGTGGTCTACGAGCAGTACTTC
CASRKNRGVVYEQYF
>TRBJ1-2|-|TRBV25-1|-
TGTGCCAGCAGTGAATTGGAGGCGGCAGCCTATGGCTACACCTTC
CASSELEAAAYGYTF
>TRBJ2-5|-|TRBV5-1|TRBD1
TGCGCCAGCAGCCGGGACAGCCAAGAGACCCAGTACTTC
CASSRDSQETQYF
>TRBJ1-2|once|TRBV28|TRBD1
TGTGCCAGCAGTTTATTAGGACAGGGAGGTGGCTACACCTTC
CASSLLGQGGGYTF
>TRBJ2-1|-|TRBV6-4|TRBD2
TGTGCCAGCAGCTACGCGGCGGGGGGGACCTACAATGAGCAGTTCTTC
CASSYAAGGTYNEQFF